The clone carrying this TCR beta chain was found a few times. Via MiXCR, TCRdb re-called the PCR reads, giving one row per CDR3 protein. The sample lists under 8,500 distinct CDR3 sequences, 45% seen once, with around 95% in the top ten. V lost 0 bases and J 12 bases, leaving 17 bases between the germline ends. CDR1 is KGHSH and CDR2 is LQKENI in the germline V gene. The CDR3 has 14 amino acids. The record originates from a study of CD4 and CD8 cells across lung adenocarcinoma regions. Donors had localized lung adenocarcinoma, a non-small cell lung cancer. The sequenced sample was CD8+ T cells from the center of a lung tumor. The sequence came from a male donor with lung adenocarcinoma. The CD4 and CD8 labels of this study may be unreliable. The chain carries TRBV18 and TRBJ1-1; tentative D call: TRBD1 (5 bases). In DNA form, the CDR3 reads TGTGCCAGCTCACCACCGGACGGGTTTAGGGGCCCTTTCTTT. Its protein product is CASSPPDGFRGPFF.